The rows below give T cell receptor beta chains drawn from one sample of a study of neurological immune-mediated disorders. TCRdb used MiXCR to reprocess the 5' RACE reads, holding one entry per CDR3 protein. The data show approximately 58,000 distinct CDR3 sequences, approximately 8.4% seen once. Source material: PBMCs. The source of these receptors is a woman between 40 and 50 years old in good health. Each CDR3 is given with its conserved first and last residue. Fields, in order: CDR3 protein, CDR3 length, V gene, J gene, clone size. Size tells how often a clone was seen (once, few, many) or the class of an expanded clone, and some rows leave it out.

CASSPEPETQYF,12,TRBV5-1,TRBJ2-5,NA
CAIESGTDYGYTF,13,TRBV10-3,TRBJ1-2,many
CASSTGLADSYEQYF,15,TRBV5-6,TRBJ2-7,many
CASSVGQGTEQYF,13,TRBV25-1,TRBJ2-7,many
CASSLGPQGLNQETQYF,17,TRBV7-2,TRBJ2-5,NA
CASSSGTSGGMGRYTQYF,18,TRBV7-2,TRBJ2-3,many
CASSLGGSGYEQFF,14,TRBV7-2,TRBJ2-1,many
CASSSPGQETGELFF,15,TRBV5-6,TRBJ2-2,many
CSAPGLLAYNEQFF,14,TRBV20-1,TRBJ2-1,NA
CASSSPGGVHEQFF,14,TRBV7-3,TRBJ2-1,many
CASSLSGGTAMETQYF,16,TRBV5-1,TRBJ2-5,many
CASSWDLGDTDTQYF,15,TRBV6-5,TRBJ2-3,many
CAWLQGDVAEAFF,13,TRBV30,TRBJ1-1,many
CASRRETSYNEQFF,14,TRBV4-3,TRBJ2-1,many
CASSGGGKDGYTF,13,TRBV4-3,TRBJ1-2,many
CSARDNGNTIYF,12,TRBV29-1,TRBJ1-3,NA